This T cell receptor (beta chain) was sequenced during a study of post-analysis software for immune sequencing data. Overall study: Relapsing-remitting, secondary progressive and progressive-relapsing multiple sclerosis were all included among the disease courses. Points from the study as a whole: Strong co-clustering by F measure was seen for same-batch samples. A significant reduction in normalized Chao1 diversity was observed in multiple sclerosis patients versus controls. Compared with controls, patients had more of five or six TRBV segments, including TRBV5-6, TRBV5-1 and TRBV20-1.

cDNA libraries for TCR beta contained unique molecular identifiers. TCRdb called the PCR reads again in MiXCR, with one record for every CDR3 protein. Here the sample spans approximately 770,000 distinct CDR3 sequences, roughly 50% being singletons. The V end was cut by 6 bases, the J end by 1 base, with 9 bases between. Germline CDR1 SQVTM, CDR2 ANQGSEA. CDR3 length equals 12 residues. With respect to this clonotype: Its antigen is as yet unknown.

The sample was blood. The source of this sequence is a girl between 5 and 17 years old with multiple sclerosis. The genes are TRBV29-1 and TRBJ1-2, with D possibly matching TRBD1 (5 bases). CDR3 in amino acids: CSVLQGNYGYTF. In DNA form, the CDR3 reads TGCAGCGTGCTGCAGGGTAACTATGGCTACACCTTC.